This entry features one T cell receptor (beta chain) sequence. Its antigen is currently unknown. Between the trimmed V and J ends, which lost 3 bases and 2 bases, there was a span of 17 bases. This CDR3 is built from 17 residues. CDR1 and CDR2 (germline): MGHRA, YSYEKL. The entry originates in a study of T cell responses to AZD1222 COVID-19 vaccine. Findings and limits, study-wide: Spike-wide coverage was observed for vaccine-associated CD4 TCRs, with dominant responses at 160-218 and 743-854. With two AZD1222 doses given, Spike-specific TCR breadth and depth both rose.

Produced via immunoSEQ multiplex PCR; TCRdb's table is partial and in-frame only. In the table there are about 68,000 clones, about nine tenths of which are singletons. This chain joins TRBV4-1 and TRBJ1-3; no firm D call. The clonotype comes from an adult in good health. The material was peripheral blood, obtained on day 0 of AZD1222 vaccination. CDR3 in DNA: TGCGCCAGCAGCCATCCGGGAACAACGCTTGCTGGAAACACCATATATTTT. Encoded protein: CASSHPGTTLAGNTIYF.